The count of the clone carrying this TCR beta chain is one. This entry belongs to a study of blood T cell repertoires in COVID-19. Looking at the study overall: Whether acute or convalescent, the COVID-19 samples came from the United States, Italy and Spain. In each case, the material was cDNA or gDNA derived from T cells, B-cell-depleted T cells, or PBMCs.

The V end lost 3 bases, the J end lost 6 bases, and 6 bases lay between the germline ends. The germline CDR1 and CDR2 sequences are DFQATT and SNEGSKA (reference sequence). The CDR3 runs to 12 residues. Authors' processing steps: It was from reference gene primer amplification that nucleated cell counts were estimated. Data came from immunoSEQ multiplex PCR; TCRdb stores just in-frame clones and leaves some out. Clonal size and the V and J genes are those of that table, whereas D and trimming came from the DNA. Of roughly 91,000 clones listed, 65% to 85% were seen once; the top ten hold 2%. The sequence was obtained from a man between 65 and 85 years old with active or convalescent COVID-19. The specimen was peripheral blood. The chain uses TRBV20-1 and TRBJ1-6; tentative D call: TRBD1 (5 bases). The CDR3 region is CSASQGNSPLHF. The DNA for the CDR3 is TGCAGTGCTAGTCAGGGTAATTCACCCCTCCACTTT.